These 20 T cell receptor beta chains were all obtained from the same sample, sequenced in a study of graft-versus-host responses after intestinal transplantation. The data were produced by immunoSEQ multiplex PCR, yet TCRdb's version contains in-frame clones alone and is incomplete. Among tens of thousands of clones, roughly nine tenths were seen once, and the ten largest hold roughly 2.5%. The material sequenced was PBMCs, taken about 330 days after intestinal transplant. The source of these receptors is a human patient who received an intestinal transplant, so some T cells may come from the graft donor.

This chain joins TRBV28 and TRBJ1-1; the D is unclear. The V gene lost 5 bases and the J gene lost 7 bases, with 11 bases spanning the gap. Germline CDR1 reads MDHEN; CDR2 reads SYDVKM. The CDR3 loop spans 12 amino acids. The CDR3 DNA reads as TGTGCCAGCAGTATGGTGGGGTATGAAGCTTTCTTT. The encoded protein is CASSMVGYEAFF.

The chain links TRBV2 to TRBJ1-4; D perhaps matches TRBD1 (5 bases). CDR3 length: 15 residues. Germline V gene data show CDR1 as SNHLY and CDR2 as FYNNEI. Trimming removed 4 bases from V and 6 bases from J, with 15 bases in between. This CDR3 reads CASSVPPGMDEKLFF. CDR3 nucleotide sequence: TGTGCCAGCAGTGTCCCTCCAGGGATGGATGAAAAACTGTTTTTT.

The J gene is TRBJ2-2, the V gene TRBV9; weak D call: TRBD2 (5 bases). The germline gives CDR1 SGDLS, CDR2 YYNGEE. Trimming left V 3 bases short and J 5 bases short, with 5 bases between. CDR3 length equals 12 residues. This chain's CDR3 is CASSAGTGELFF. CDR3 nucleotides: TGTGCCAGCAGCGCGGGGACCGGGGAGCTGTTTTTT. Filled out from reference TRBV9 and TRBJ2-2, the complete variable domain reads DSGVTQTPKHLITATGQRVTLRCSPRSGDLSVYWYQQSLDQGLQFLIQYYNGEERAKGNILERFSAQQFPDLHSELNLSSLELGDSALYFCASSAGTGELFFGEGSRLTVL.

The CDR3, as DNA: TGTGCCAGCAGTCAAACGGTTGAGCAGTTCTTC. This encodes CASSQTVEQFF. This sequence joins TRBV6-6 and TRBJ2-1; D gene unclear. V was cut by 5 bases and J by 9 bases, with 8 bases left in between. The CDR3 has 11 residues. Germline-derived CDR1 and CDR2 are MNHNY and SVGAGI (reference sequence).

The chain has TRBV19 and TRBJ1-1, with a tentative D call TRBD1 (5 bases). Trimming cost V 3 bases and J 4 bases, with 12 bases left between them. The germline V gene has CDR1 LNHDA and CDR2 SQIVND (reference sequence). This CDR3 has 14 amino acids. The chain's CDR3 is CASSIFRGGTEAFF. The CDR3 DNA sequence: TGTGCCAGTAGTATCTTTCGTGGGGGCACTGAAGCTTTCTTT.

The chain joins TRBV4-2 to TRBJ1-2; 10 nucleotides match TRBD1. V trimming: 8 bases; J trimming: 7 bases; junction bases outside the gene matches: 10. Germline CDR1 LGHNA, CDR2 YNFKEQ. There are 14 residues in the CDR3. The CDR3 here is CASARDRGPIGYTF. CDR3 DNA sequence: TGTGCCAGCGCCCGGGACAGGGGACCTATTGGCTACACCTTC.

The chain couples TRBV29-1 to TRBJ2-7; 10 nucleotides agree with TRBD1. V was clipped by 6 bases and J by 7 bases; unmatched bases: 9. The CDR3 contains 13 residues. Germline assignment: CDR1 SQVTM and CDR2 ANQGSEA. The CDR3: CSVIDRGLEEQYF. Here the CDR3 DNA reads TGCAGCGTAATCGACAGGGGGCTGGAGGAGCAGTACTTC.

The CDR3: CASSPRVAGASIYEQYF. CDR3 in DNA: TGTGCCAGCTCACCACGGGTAGCGGGGGCCTCTATCTACGAGCAGTACTTC. The genes are TRBV18 and TRBJ2-7; 9 nucleotides line up with TRBD2. V lost 1 base and J lost 3; bases outside the gene matches: 10. This CDR3 has 17 amino acids. Germline CDR1 reads KGHSH; CDR2 reads LQKENI.

The CDR3 region has the DNA TGTGCCAGCAGTTACTCGGTCGGCACTGAAGCTTTCTTT. This gives the protein CASSYSVGTEAFF. The chain is built from TRBV6-5 and TRBJ1-1; D not resolved. There are 13 residues in the CDR3. Germline V gene data show CDR1 as MNHEY and CDR2 as SVGAGI. V lost 0 bases and J 4 bases, leaving 6 bases between the germline ends.

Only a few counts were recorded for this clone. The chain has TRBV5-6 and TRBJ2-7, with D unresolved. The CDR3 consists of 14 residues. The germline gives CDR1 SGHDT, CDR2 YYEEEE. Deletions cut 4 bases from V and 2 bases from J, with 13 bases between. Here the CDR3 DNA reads TGTGCCAGCAGCCCGCGACTGATTACCTACGAGCAGTACTTC. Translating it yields CASSPRLITYEQYF.

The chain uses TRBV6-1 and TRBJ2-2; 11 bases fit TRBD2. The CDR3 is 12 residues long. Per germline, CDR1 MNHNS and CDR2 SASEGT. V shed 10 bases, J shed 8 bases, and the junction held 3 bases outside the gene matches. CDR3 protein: CATSSGRGELFF. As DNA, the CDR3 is TGTGCCACCTCTAGCGGGAGGGGGGAGCTGTTTTTT.

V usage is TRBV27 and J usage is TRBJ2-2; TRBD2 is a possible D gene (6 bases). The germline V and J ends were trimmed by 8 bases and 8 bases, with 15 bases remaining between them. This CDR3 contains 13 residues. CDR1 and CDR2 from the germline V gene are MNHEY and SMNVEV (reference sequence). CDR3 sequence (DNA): TGTGCCAGCCGCGGCGGGGACGTGGGGGAGCTGTTTTTT. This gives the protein CASRGGDVGELFF.

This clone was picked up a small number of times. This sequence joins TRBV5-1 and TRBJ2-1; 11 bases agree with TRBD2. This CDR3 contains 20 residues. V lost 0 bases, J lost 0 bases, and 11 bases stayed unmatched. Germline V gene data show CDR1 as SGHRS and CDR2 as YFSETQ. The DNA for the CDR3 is TGCGCCAGCAGCTTGGTTAGCGGGGGGGCAATGGAGAACTCCTACAATGAGCAGTTCTTC. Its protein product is CASSLVSGGAMENSYNEQFF.

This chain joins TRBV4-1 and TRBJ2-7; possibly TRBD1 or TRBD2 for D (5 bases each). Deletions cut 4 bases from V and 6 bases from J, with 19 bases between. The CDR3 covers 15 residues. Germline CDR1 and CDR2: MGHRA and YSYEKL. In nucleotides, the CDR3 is TGCGCCAGCAGCCGGCGGACAACTACTAGGCGCGAGCAGTACTTC. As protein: CASSRRTTTRREQYF.

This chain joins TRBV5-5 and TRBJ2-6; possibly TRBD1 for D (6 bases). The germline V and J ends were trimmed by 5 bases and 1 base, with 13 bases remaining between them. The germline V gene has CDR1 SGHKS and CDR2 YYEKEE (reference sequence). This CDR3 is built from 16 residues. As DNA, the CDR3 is TGTGCCAGCAGTCGCCTCACAGGGTCTGGGGCCAACGTCCTGACTTTC. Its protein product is CASSRLTGSGANVLTF.

This chain's CDR3 is CASSPPTGAHTGELFF. The CDR3, as DNA: TGTGCCAGCAGTCCCCCGACAGGGGCGCACACCGGGGAGCTGTTTTTT. This chain joins TRBV27 and TRBJ2-2; the match to TRBD1 covers 8 bases. Germline V gene data show CDR1 as MNHEY and CDR2 as SMNVEV (reference sequence). The CDR3 length is 16 residues. The V segment lost 5 bases and the J segment 3 bases; nucleotides outside the gene matches: 8.

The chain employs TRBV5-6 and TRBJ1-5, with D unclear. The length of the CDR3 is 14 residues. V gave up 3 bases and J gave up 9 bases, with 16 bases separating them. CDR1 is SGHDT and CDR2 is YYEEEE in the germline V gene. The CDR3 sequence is CASSSAGGLTPQHF. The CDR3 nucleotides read TGTGCCAGCAGCTCCGCGGGTGGGCTTACGCCCCAGCATTTT.

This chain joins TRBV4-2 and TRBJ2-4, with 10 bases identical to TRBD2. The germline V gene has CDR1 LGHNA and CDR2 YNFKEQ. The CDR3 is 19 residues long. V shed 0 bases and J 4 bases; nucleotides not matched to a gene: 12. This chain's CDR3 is CASSQEATSGIGPKNIQYF. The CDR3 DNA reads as TGTGCCAGCAGCCAAGAAGCTACTAGCGGGATTGGACCAAAAAACATTCAGTACTTC.

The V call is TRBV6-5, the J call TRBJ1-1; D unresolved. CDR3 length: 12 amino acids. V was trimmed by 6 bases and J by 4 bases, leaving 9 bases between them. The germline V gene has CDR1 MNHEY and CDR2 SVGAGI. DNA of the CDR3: TGTGCCAGCAGCTCCGGAGGCACTGAAGCTTTCTTT. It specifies CASSSGGTEAFF.

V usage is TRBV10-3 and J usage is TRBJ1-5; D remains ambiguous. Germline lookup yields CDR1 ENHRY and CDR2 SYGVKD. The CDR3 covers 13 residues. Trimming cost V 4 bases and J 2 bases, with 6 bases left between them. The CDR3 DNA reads TGTGCCATCAGTGCGTCAGGCAATCAGCCCCAGCATTTT. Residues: CAISASGNQPQHF.